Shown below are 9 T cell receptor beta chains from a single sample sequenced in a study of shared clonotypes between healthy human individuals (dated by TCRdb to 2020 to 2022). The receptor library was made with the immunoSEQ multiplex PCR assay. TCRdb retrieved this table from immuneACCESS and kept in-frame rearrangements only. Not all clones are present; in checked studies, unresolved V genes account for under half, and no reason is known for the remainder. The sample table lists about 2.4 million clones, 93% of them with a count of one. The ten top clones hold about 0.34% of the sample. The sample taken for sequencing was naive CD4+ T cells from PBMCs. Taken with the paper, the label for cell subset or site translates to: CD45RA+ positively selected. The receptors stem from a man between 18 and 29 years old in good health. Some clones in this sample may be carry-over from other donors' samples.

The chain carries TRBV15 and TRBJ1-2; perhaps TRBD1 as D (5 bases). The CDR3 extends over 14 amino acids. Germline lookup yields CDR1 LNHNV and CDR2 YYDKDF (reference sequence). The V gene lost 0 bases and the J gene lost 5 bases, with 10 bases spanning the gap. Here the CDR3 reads CATSREPGRYGYTF. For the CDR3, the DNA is TGTGCCACCAGCAGAGAGCCGGGACGGTATGGCTACACCTTC.

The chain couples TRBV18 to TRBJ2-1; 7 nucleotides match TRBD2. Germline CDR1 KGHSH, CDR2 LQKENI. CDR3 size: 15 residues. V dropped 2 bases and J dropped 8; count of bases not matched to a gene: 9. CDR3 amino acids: CASSPGAGEGHEQFF. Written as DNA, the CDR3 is TGTGCCAGCTCACCAGGGGCGGGAGAAGGGCATGAGCAGTTCTTC.

In DNA, the CDR3 is TGTGCCAGCAGCCCCCGTCGGGTAGCCTACGAGCAGTACTTC. Its protein product is CASSPRRVAYEQYF. This chain connects TRBV7-2 to TRBJ2-7, with D uncertain. The ends were cut back, 5 bases at V and 2 bases at J, with 13 bases in the middle. This CDR3 spans 14 amino acids. Germline loops: CDR1 SGHTA, CDR2 FQGNSA.

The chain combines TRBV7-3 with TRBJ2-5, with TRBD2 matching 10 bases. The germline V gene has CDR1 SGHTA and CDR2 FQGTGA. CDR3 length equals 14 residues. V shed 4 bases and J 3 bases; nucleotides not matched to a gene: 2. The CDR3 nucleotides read TGTGCCAGCAGCTCTCTAGCGGGAGAAGAGACCCAGTACTTC. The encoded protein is CASSSLAGEETQYF.

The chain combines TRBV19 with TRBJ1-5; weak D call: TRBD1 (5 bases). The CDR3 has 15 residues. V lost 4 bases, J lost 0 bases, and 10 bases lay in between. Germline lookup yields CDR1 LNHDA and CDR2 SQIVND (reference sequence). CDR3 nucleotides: TGTGCCAGTAGTAACCGACAGATTAGCAATCAGCCCCAGCATTTT. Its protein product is CASSNRQISNQPQHF. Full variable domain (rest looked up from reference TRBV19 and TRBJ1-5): DGGITQSPKYLFRKEGQNVTLSCEQNLNHDAMYWYRQDPGQGLRLIYYSQIVNDFQKGDIAEGYSVSREKKESFPLTVTSAQKNPTAFYLCASSNRQISNQPQHFGDGTRLSIL.

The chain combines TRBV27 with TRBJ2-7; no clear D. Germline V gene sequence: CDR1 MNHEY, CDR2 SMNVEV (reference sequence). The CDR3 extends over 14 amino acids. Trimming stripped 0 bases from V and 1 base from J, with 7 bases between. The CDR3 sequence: CASSLSLGSYEQYF. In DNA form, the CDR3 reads TGTGCCAGCAGTTTATCTCTAGGTTCCTACGAGCAGTACTTC.

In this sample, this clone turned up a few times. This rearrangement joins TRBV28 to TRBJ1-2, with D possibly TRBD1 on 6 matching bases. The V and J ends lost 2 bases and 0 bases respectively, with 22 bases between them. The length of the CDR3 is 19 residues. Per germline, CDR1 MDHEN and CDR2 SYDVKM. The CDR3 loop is CASSLRGAGPREANYGYTF. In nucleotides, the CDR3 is TGTGCCAGCAGTTTACGGGGGGCGGGGCCCCGGGAGGCTAACTATGGCTACACCTTC.

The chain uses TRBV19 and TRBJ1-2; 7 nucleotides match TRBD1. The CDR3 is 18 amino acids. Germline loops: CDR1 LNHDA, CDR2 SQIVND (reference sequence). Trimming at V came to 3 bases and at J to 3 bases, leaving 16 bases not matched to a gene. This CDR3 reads CASSIFPRTSDRDYGYTF. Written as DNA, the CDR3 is TGTGCCAGTAGTATCTTCCCCCGAACTTCAGACAGGGACTATGGCTACACCTTC. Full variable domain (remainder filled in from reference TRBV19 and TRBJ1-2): DGGITQSPKYLFRKEGQNVTLSCEQNLNHDAMYWYRQDPGQGLRLIYYSQIVNDFQKGDIAEGYSVSREKKESFPLTVTSAQKNPTAFYLCASSIFPRTSDRDYGYTFGSGTRLTVV.

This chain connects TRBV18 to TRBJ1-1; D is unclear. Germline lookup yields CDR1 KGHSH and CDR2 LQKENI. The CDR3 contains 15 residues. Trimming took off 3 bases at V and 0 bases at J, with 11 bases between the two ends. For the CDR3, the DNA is TGTGCCAGCTCACCTCGGCAAACGATGAACACTGAAGCTTTCTTT. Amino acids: CASSPRQTMNTEAFF.